These 11 T cell receptor beta chains originate from one sample sequenced in a study of T cell responses to AZD1222 COVID-19 vaccine. The assay was immunoSEQ multiplex PCR, and TCRdb's table has in-frame clones only and misses some. The data show about 67,000 clones, about four fifths seen once. The specimen was peripheral blood, collected 28 days after the second AZD1222 dose. These TCRs come from an adult who received the AZD1222 COVID-19 vaccine.

This rearrangement joins TRBV28 to TRBJ1-5, with D unclear. This CDR3 contains 12 residues. Germline values: CDR1 MDHEN, CDR2 SYDVKM. The V end lost 7 bases, the J end lost 4 bases, and 8 bases lay between the germline ends. The CDR3 DNA sequence: TGTGCCAGCACCCCGTATAATCAGCCCCAGCATTTT. It is translated as CASTPYNQPQHF.

The chain carries TRBV10-3 and TRBJ1-5, with 8 bases lining up with TRBD1. CDR1 ENHRY and CDR2 SYGVKD come from the germline V gene. This CDR3 is 15 amino acids long. The trim removed 2 bases at V and 8 bases at J, leaving 8 bases unmatched. CDR3 coding DNA: TGTGCCATCAGTGAGGGGACAGGACAATCGGAGCCCCAGCATTTT. It codes for CAISEGTGQSEPQHF.

This clone was detected once. V usage is TRBV27 and J usage is TRBJ2-1; TRBD2 matches at 8 bases. CDR1 is MNHEY, CDR2 SMNVEV, per germline (reference sequence). The CDR3 runs to 16 residues. V was clipped by 3 bases and J by 7 bases; unmatched bases: 11. Here the CDR3 reads CASSFSSGGNQNEQFF. CDR3 DNA sequence: TGTGCCAGCAGTTTTTCGAGCGGGGGTAATCAAAATGAGCAGTTCTTC.

The rearrangement joins TRBV19 to TRBJ1-1; 7 nucleotides match TRBD1. Germline values: CDR1 LNHDA, CDR2 SQIVND (reference sequence). Trimming at V came to 6 bases and at J to 1 base, leaving 14 bases not matched to a gene. The CDR3 is made up of 17 amino acids. The CDR3 loop is CASSRSWEGAKNTEAFF. The CDR3 DNA reads TGTGCCAGTAGCCGATCGTGGGAGGGGGCAAAGAACACTGAAGCTTTCTTT.

Here the CDR3 reads CASSLARDQGETQYF. The DNA of the CDR3 is TGTGCCAGCTCACTTGCGCGAGACCAGGGAGAGACCCAGTACTTC. The chain carries TRBV18 and TRBJ2-5; tentatively, D is TRBD1 (5 bases). The germline gives CDR1 KGHSH, CDR2 LQKENI. This CDR3 has 15 residues. V gave up 4 bases and J gave up 4 bases, with 16 bases separating them.

This clone has more than one count but fewer than ten. J is TRBJ2-5 and V is TRBV6-5, with D uncertain. V dropped 5 bases and J dropped 2 bases, with 9 bases sitting between them. CDR1 and CDR2 from the germline V gene are MNHEY and SVGAGI. The CDR3 has 13 residues. The CDR3 coding sequence is TGTGCCAGCAGTAGGACGGTTCAAGAGACCCAGTACTTC. Translating it yields CASSRTVQETQYF.

The V and J genes are TRBV7-2 and TRBJ2-1, with D perhaps matching TRBD1 or TRBD2 (6 bases each). Germline lookup yields CDR1 SGHTA and CDR2 FQGNSA. The CDR3 consists of 16 residues. V lost 1 base to trimming and J lost 4 bases, with 14 bases between them. CDR3 bases: TGTGCCAGCAGCTTAGATTCCGGGGGCCGATACAATGAGCAGTTCTTC. This translates into CASSLDSGGRYNEQFF.

In the case of this clone: This sample also contains other DNA sequences that code for the same CDR3. V gene TRBV29-1 combines with J gene TRBJ1-1; D is unclear. Looked up from germline, CDR1 is SQVTM and CDR2 is ANQGSEA. The CDR3 consists of 15 residues. V lost 4 bases and J lost 0, with 15 bases in between. CDR3 nucleotide sequence: TGCAGCGTTGCCCCCGGCTGGGGTATGAACACTGAAGCTTTCTTT. Protein product: CSVAPGWGMNTEAFF.

CDR3 bases: TGTGCCAGTAGTATAGAGTTCGGGTACGAGCAGTACTTC. Its protein is CASSIEFGYEQYF. The rearrangement joins TRBV19 to TRBJ2-7; D gene uncertain. The CDR3 length is 13 residues. V was trimmed by 0 bases and J by 4 bases, leaving 7 bases between them. The germline gives CDR1 LNHDA, CDR2 SQIVND (reference sequence).

The genes are TRBV4-2 and TRBJ2-5; TRBD1 matches at 8 bases. In germline, CDR1 is LGHNA, CDR2 YNFKEQ. There are 14 residues in the CDR3. The J segment lost 3 bases and the V segment lost 3 bases, leaving 3 bases of the junction unmatched. This CDR3 reads CASSQGQVEETQYF. Written as DNA, the CDR3 is TGTGCCAGCAGCCAGGGACAGGTCGAAGAGACCCAGTACTTC.

This rearrangement joins TRBV19 to TRBJ1-2, with D possibly being TRBD1 (5 bases). CDR1 and CDR2 (germline): LNHDA, SQIVND (reference sequence). V lost 8 bases and J 7 bases, leaving 11 bases between the germline ends. The CDR3 contains 11 residues. CDR3 residues: CASLGGAGYTF. DNA of the CDR3: TGTGCCAGTCTTGGAGGGGCTGGCTACACCTTC.